Presented here are 16 T cell receptor beta chains from one specimen sequenced in a study of blood T cell repertoires in COVID-19. TCRdb's copy holds only in-frame clones and misses some; the assay was immunoSEQ multiplex PCR. Of 200,000 to 250,000 clones listed, approximately 80% were seen once; the top ten hold approximately 7%. Sequenced material: peripheral blood. The receptors stem from a woman aged 45-65 years with acute or convalescent COVID-19.

The genes are TRBV7-8 and TRBJ1-2, with 9 bases lining up with TRBD1. The V segment lost 2 bases and the J segment 8 bases; nucleotides outside the gene matches: 6. The CDR3 loop spans 14 amino acids. The germline CDR1 and CDR2 sequences are SGHVS and FQNEAQ. The CDR3 DNA follows: TGTGCCAGCAGCTTACGGGACAGGGACAAGGGCTACACCTTC. Its translation is CASSLRDRDKGYTF.

The chain links TRBV19 to TRBJ1-2, with 8 bases matching TRBD1. This CDR3 has 12 residues. Germline CDR1 LNHDA, CDR2 SQIVND (reference sequence). V dropped 10 bases and J dropped 7; count of bases not matched to a gene: 8. The CDR3 region has the DNA TGTGCCACCCTAGCAGGGGGCTTTGGCTACACCTTC. Translating it yields CATLAGGFGYTF.

This sequence joins TRBV7-2 and TRBJ1-2; TRBD1 matches 12 bases. Trimming removed 5 bases from V and 6 bases from J; junction bases left unmatched: 4. The CDR3 covers 14 residues. Germline V CDR1 and CDR2: SGHTA, FQGNSA. CDR3 bases: TGTGCCAGCAGCGGGGACAGGGGGCGGGATGGCTACACCTTC. It specifies CASSGDRGRDGYTF.

This chain links TRBV30 with TRBJ2-5, with TRBD1 as a possible D gene (5 bases). CDR3 length: 14 residues. Trimming cost V 2 bases and J 2 bases, with 12 bases left between them. CDR1 GTSNPN and CDR2 SVGIG come from the germline V gene (reference sequence). The CDR3 DNA follows: TGTGCCTGGAGTCGGCAGGCAGGGCAAGAGACCCAGTACTTC. Protein product: CAWSRQAGQETQYF.

This clone was found once. This chain connects TRBV7-6 to TRBJ2-7, with TRBD1 identical over 7 bases. J gave up 4 bases and V 5 bases, and 2 bases lay outside the gene matches. Germline assignment: CDR1 SGHVS and CDR2 FNYEAQ. There are 12 residues in the CDR3. The CDR3 reads CASSEDRYEQYF. In nucleotides, the CDR3 is TGTGCCAGCAGCGAGGACAGGTACGAGCAGTACTTC.

V usage is TRBV4-2 and J usage is TRBJ2-3, with D tentatively TRBD2 (6 bases). V shed 4 bases and J shed 1 base, with 12 bases lying between them. CDR3 size: 15 residues. The germline V gene encodes CDR1 LGHNA and CDR2 YNFKEQ. The CDR3 region is CASSPASARTDTQYF. The CDR3 region has the DNA TGTGCCAGCAGCCCGGCTAGCGCCCGCACAGATACGCAGTATTTT.

This sequence joins TRBV6-5 and TRBJ2-1, with 9 nucleotides matching TRBD2. Trimming took 7 bases from V and 4 from J; bases not matched to a gene: 8. This CDR3 is 15 amino acids long. Per germline, CDR1 MNHEY and CDR2 SVGAGI. CDR3 sequence: CASTLTAGGYNEQFF. The DNA for the CDR3 is TGTGCCAGCACCCTAACGGCGGGAGGGTACAATGAGCAGTTCTTC.

The V gene is TRBV6-5, the J gene TRBJ2-1; 12 bases are a match to TRBD2. This CDR3 has 15 amino acids. Per germline, CDR1 MNHEY and CDR2 SVGAGI. With V trimmed by 6 bases and J by 8 bases, 8 bases remained unmatched. In DNA form, the CDR3 reads TGTGCCAGCAGCAGTCTAGCGGGGGGGGGTCATGAGCAGTTCTTC. Encoded protein: CASSSLAGGGHEQFF.

This clone occurred many times. V usage is TRBV3-1 (or the pseudogene TRBV3-2) and J usage is TRBJ1-1; 7 nucleotides agree with TRBD1. The CDR3 extends over 13 amino acids. Germline CDR1 reads LGHDT; CDR2 reads YNNKEL (reference sequence). J was trimmed by 3 bases and V by 4 bases; bases with no gene match: 2. This CDR3 reads CASSPDRDTEAFF. CDR3 nucleotide sequence: TGTGCCAGCAGCCCAGACAGGGACACTGAAGCTTTCTTT.

The rearrangement joins TRBV19 to TRBJ1-5; 11 bases agree with TRBD1. The germline CDR1 and CDR2 sequences are LNHDA and SQIVND (reference sequence). The V gene end was trimmed by 6 bases and the J gene end by 7 bases; junction bases not matched to a gene: 5. The CDR3 spans 14 residues. The CDR3 coding sequence is TGTGCCAGTAGGCTGGGACAGGGGGACCAGCCCCAGCATTTT. It yields the protein CASRLGQGDQPQHF.

This chain joins TRBV20-1 and TRBJ2-5; 7 bases are shared with TRBD1. Per germline, CDR1 DFQATT and CDR2 SNEGSKA (reference sequence). The length of the CDR3 is 10 residues. With 3 bases clipped from V and 14 bases from J, the junction kept 6 bases outside the gene matches. Here the CDR3 reads CSARLTGDYF. Here the CDR3 DNA reads TGCAGTGCTAGGCTAACAGGGGACTACTTC.

CDR3 sequence (DNA): TGTGCCAGCAGCCAAGATGTCTTGCGGGGCACAGATACGCAGTATTTT. Its protein is CASSQDVLRGTDTQYF. V is TRBV14 and J is TRBJ2-3; perhaps TRBD2 as D (5 bases). CDR1 and CDR2 (germline): SGHDN, FVKESK. The CDR3 covers 16 residues. Trimming shortened V by 0 bases and J by 1 base, and 11 bases separated the two germline ends.

The V and J genes are TRBV6-2 or TRBV6-3 and TRBJ2-3; 14 positions match TRBD2. V lost 0 bases, J lost 0 bases, and 5 bases stayed unmatched. The CDR3 contains 19 residues. The germline V gene has CDR1 MNHEY and CDR2 SVGEGT. CDR3 region: CASSYSGLAGASSTDTQYF. The CDR3, as DNA: TGTGCCAGCAGTTACTCGGGACTAGCGGGGGCTTCTAGCACAGATACGCAGTATTTT.

The gene calls are TRBV5-4 and TRBJ2-7; possibly TRBD1 for D (7 bases). Trimming stripped 0 bases from V and 3 bases from J, with 13 bases between. The CDR3 has 15 amino acids. Germline CDR1 reads SGHNT; CDR2 reads YYREEE (reference sequence). The chain's CDR3 is CASSLGRGRGYEQYF. The CDR3 DNA follows: TGTGCCAGCAGCTTGGGGAGGGGGCGAGGCTACGAGCAGTACTTC.

The rearrangement uses TRBV28 and TRBJ2-7; TRBD2 matches 9 bases. Germline assignment: CDR1 MDHEN and CDR2 SYDVKM. CDR3 length: 14 amino acids. V lost 10 bases and J lost 3; bases outside the gene matches: 10. CDR3 sequence reads: CATRGAGGYYEQYF. The DNA for the CDR3 is TGTGCCACCCGGGGGGCGGGAGGGTACTACGAGCAGTACTTC. The full variable domain, completed using reference TRBV28 and TRBJ2-7, is DVKVTQSSRYLVKRTGEKVFLECVQDMDHENMFWYRQDPGLGLRLIYFSYDVKMKEKGDIPEGYSVSREKKERFSLILESASTNQTSMYLCATRGAGGYYEQYFGPGTRLTVT.

This chain joins TRBV4-1 and TRBJ2-1; D not certain. Germline values: CDR1 MGHRA, CDR2 YSYEKL. The CDR3 sequence is 15 residues long. Between the trimmed V and J ends, which lost 1 base and 0 bases, there was a span of 7 bases. The CDR3 nucleotides read TGCGCCAGCAGCCAAGTTACAAGCTCCTACAATGAGCAGTTCTTC. This sequence encodes CASSQVTSSYNEQFF.